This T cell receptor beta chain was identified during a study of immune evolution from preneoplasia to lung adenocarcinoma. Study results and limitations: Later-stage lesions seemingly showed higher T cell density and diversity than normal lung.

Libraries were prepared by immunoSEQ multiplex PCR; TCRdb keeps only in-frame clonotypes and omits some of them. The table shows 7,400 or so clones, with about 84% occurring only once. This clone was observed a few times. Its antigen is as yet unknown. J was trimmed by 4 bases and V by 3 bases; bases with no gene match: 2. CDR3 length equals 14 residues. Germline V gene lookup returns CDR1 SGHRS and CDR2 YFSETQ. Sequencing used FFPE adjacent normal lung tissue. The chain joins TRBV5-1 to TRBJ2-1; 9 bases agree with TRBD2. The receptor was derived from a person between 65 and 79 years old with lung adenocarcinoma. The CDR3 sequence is CASSSAGGYNEQFF. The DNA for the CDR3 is TGCGCCAGCAGCTCAGCGGGGGGTTACAATGAGCAGTTCTTC.